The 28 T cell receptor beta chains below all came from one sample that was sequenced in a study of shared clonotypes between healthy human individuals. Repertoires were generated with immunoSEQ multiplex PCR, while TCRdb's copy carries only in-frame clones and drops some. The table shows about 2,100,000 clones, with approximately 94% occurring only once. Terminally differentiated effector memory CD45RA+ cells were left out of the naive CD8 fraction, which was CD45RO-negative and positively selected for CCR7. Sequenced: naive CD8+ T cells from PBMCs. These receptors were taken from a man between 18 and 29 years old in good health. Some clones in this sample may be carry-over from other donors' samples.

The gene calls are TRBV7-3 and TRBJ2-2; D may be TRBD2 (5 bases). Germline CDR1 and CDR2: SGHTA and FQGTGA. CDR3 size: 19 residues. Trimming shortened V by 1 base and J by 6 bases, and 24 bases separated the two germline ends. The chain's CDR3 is CASSLNGFWGEGNAGELFF. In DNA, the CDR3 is TGTGCCAGCAGCTTAAATGGTTTTTGGGGAGAGGGTAACGCCGGGGAGCTGTTTTTT.

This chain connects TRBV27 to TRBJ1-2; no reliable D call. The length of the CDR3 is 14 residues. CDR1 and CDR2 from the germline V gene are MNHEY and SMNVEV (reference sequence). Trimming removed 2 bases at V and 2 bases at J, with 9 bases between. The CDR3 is CASSLRELNYGYTF. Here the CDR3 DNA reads TGTGCCAGCAGTTTAAGGGAATTGAACTATGGCTACACCTTC.

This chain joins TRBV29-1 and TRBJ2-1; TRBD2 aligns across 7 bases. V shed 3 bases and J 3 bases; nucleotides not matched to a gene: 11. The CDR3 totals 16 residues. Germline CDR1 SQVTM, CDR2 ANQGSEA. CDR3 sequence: CSVDGLGREYYNEQFF. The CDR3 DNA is TGCAGCGTTGATGGGCTTGGGCGGGAGTACTACAATGAGCAGTTCTTC.

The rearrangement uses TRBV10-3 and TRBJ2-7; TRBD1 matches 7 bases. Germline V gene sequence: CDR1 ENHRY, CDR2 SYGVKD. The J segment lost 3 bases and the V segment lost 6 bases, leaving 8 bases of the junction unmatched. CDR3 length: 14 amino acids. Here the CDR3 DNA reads TGTGCCATCAGGAACGGACAGGCGGTCTACGAGCAGTACTTC. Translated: CAIRNGQAVYEQYF.

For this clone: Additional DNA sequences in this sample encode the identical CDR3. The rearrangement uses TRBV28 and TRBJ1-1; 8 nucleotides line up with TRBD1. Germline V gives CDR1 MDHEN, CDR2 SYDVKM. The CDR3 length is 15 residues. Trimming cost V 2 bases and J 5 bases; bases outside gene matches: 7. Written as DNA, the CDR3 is TGTGCCAGCAGTTTAGGTACAGGGGGTCGAACTGAAGCTTTCTTT. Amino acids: CASSLGTGGRTEAFF.

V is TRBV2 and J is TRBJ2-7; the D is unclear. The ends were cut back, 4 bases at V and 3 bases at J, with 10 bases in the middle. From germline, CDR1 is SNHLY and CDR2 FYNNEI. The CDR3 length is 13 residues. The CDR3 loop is CASSVLANYEQYF. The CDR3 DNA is TGTGCCAGCAGTGTCCTGGCTAACTACGAGCAGTACTTC. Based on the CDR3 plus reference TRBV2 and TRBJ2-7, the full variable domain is EPEVTQTPSHQVTQMGQEVILRCVPISNHLYFYWYRQILGQKVEFLVSFYNNEISEKSEIFDDQFSVERPDGSNFTLKIRSTKLEDSAMYFCASSVLANYEQYFGPGTRLTVT.

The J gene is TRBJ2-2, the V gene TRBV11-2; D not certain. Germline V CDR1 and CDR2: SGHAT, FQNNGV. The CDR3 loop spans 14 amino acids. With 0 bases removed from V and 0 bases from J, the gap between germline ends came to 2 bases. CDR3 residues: CASSLEANTGELFF. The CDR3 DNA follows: TGTGCCAGCAGCTTAGAAGCGAACACCGGGGAGCTGTTTTTT.

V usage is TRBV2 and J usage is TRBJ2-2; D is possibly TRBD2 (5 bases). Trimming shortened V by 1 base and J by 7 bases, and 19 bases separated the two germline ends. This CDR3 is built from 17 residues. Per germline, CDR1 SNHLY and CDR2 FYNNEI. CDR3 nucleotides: TGTGCCAGCAGTGAAGTAGTTTCGTCAGTCCGGGACGGGGAGCTGTTTTTT. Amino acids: CASSEVVSSVRDGELFF.

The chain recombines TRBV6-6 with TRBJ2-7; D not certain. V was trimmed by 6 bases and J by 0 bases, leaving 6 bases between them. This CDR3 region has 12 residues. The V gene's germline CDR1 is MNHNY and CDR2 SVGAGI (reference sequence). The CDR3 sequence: CASRSHSYEQYF. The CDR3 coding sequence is TGTGCCAGCAGAAGTCACTCCTACGAGCAGTACTTC.

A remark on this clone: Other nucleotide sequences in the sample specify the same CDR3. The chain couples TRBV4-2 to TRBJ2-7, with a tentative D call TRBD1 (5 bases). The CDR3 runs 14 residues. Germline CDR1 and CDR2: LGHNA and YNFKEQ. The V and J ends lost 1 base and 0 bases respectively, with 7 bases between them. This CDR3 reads CASSQGTRSYEQYF. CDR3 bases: TGTGCCAGCAGCCAAGGGACACGCTCCTACGAGCAGTACTTC.

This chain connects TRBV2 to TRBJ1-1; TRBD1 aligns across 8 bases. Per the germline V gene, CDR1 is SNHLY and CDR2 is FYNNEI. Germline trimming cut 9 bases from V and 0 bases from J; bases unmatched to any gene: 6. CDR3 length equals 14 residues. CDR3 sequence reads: CASRQGILNTEAFF. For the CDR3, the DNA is TGTGCCAGTCGACAGGGGATACTGAACACTGAAGCTTTCTTT.

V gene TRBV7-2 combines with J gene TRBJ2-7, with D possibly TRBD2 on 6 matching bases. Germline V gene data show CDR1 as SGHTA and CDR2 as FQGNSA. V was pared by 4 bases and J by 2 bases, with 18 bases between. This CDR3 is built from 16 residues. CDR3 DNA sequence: TGTGCCAGCAGCTCCCCCACGCTAGCGAGAACCTACGAGCAGTACTTC. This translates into CASSSPTLARTYEQYF.

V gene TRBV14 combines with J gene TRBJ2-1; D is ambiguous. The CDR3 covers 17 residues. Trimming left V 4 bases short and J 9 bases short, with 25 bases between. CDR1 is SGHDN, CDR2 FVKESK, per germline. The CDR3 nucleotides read TGTGCCAGCAGCCTTAGGCCCCAGGAGCTTGGGTCCCTTGAGCAGTTCTTC. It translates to CASSLRPQELGSLEQFF.

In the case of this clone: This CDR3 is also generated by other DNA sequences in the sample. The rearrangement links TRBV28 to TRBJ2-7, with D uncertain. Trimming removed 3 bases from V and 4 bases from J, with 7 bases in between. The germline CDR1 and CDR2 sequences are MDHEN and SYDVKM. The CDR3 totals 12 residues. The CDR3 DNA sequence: TGTGCCAGCAGTTTTCGGATTTACGAGCAGTACTTC. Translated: CASSFRIYEQYF.

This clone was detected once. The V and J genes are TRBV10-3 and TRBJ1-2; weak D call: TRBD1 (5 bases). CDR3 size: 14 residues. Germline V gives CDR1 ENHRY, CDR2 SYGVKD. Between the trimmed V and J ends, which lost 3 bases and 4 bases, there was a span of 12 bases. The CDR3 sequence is CAISDLGTSYGYTF. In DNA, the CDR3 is TGTGCCATCAGTGATTTAGGGACCTCCTATGGCTACACCTTC.

Here the CDR3 reads CASSPRTDSTDTQYF. Written as DNA, the CDR3 is TGTGCCAGCAGCCCACGGACGGATAGCACAGATACGCAGTATTTT. This chain joins TRBV7-9 and TRBJ2-3; D ambiguous. V lost 5 bases, J lost 0 bases, and 12 bases lay in between. The germline V gene has CDR1 SEHNR and CDR2 FQNEAQ (reference sequence). This CDR3 is 15 amino acids long.

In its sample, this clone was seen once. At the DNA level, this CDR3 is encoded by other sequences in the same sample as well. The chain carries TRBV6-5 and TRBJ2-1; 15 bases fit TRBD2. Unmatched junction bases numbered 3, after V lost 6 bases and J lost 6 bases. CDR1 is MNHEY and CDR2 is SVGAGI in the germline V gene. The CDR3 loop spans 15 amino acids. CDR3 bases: TGTGCCAGCAGCCAGGGACTAGCGGGAGGCAATGAGCAGTTCTTC. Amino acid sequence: CASSQGLAGGNEQFF.

CDR3 residues: CASSYGLAGTYSSYEQYF. DNA of the CDR3: TGTGCCAGCAGCTATGGACTAGCGGGAACCTACAGCTCCTACGAGCAGTACTTC. The chain is built from TRBV7-8 and TRBJ2-7, with 12 bases fitting TRBD2. The ends lost 4 bases at V and 0 bases at J; junction bases unmatched: 10. Germline V gene data show CDR1 as SGHVS and CDR2 as FQNEAQ. This CDR3 contains 18 residues.

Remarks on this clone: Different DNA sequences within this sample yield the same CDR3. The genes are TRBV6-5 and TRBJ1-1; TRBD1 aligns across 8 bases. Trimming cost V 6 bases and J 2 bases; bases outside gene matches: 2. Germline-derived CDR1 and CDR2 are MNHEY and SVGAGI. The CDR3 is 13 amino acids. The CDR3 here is CASRDRVNTEAFF. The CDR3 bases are TGTGCCAGCAGGGACAGGGTTAACACTGAAGCTTTCTTT.

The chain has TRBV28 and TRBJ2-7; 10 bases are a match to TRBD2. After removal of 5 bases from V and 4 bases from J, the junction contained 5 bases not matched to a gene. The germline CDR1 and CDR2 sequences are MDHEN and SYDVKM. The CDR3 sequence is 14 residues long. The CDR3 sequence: CASSVLAGEYEQYF. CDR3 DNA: TGTGCCAGCAGTGTCCTAGCGGGAGAATACGAGCAGTACTTC.

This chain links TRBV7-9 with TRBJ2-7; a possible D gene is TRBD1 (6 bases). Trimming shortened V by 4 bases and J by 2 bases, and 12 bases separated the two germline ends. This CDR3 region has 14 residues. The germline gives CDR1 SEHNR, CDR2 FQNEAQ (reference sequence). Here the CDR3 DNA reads TGTGCCAGCAGCTCAGGACAGTCACCCTACGAGCAGTACTTC. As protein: CASSSGQSPYEQYF.

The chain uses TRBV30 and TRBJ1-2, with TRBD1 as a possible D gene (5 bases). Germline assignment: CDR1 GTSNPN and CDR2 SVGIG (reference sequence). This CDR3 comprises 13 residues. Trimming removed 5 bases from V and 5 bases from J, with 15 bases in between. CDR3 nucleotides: TGTGCCTGGGAAAATGCGACAGCGTATGGCTACACCTTC. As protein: CAWENATAYGYTF. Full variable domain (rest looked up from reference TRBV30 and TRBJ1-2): SQTIHQWPATLVQPVGSPLSLECTVEGTSNPNLYWYRQAAGRGLQLLFYSVGIGQISSEVPQNLSASRPQDRQFILSSKKLLLSDSGFYLCAWENATAYGYTFGSGTRLTVV.

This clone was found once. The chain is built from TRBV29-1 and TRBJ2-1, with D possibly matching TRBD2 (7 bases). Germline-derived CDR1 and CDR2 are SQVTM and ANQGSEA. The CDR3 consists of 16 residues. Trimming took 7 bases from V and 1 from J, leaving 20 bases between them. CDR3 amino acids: CSATPLGGGSYNEQFF. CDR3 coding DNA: TGCAGCGCTACACCCCTGGGAGGGGGGTCCTACAATGAGCAGTTCTTC.

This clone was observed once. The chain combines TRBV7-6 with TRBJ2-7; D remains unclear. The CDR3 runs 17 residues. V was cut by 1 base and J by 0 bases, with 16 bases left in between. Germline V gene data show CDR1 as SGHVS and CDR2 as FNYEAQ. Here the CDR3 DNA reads TGTGCCAGCAGCTTAGGGTCGGGCACTCCTGGCTCCTACGAGCAGTACTTC. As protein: CASSLGSGTPGSYEQYF.

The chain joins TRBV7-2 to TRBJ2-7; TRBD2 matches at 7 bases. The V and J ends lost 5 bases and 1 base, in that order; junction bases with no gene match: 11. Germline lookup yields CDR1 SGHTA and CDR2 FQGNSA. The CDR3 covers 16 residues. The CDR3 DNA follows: TGTGCCAGCAGCGCTGGGGTAGGACTAGGTTCCTACGAGCAGTACTTC. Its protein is CASSAGVGLGSYEQYF.

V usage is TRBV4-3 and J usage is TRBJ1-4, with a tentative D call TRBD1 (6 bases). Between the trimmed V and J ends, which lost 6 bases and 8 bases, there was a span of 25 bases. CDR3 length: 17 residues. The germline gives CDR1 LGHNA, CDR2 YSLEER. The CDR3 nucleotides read TGCGCCAGCAGGAATTTGGCGGGGCTAGAGAGGGGGGAAAAACTGTTTTTT. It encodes CASRNLAGLERGEKLFF.

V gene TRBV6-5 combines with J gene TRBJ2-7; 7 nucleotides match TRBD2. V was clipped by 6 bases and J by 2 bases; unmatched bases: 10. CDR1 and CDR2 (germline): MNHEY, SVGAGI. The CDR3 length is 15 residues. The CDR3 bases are TGTGCCAGCAGCTCCCTAGCGGAGGGGACCTACGAGCAGTACTTC. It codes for CASSSLAEGTYEQYF.

Here the CDR3 reads CASRIPGGGQPQHF. DNA for the CDR3: TGTGCCAGTAGGATACCGGGGGGGGGTCAGCCCCAGCATTTT. V usage is TRBV19 and J usage is TRBJ1-5, with D maybe TRBD1 (5 bases). Per the germline V gene, CDR1 is LNHDA and CDR2 is SQIVND (reference sequence). V was pared by 6 bases and J by 6 bases, with 15 bases between. The CDR3 is 14 amino acids.